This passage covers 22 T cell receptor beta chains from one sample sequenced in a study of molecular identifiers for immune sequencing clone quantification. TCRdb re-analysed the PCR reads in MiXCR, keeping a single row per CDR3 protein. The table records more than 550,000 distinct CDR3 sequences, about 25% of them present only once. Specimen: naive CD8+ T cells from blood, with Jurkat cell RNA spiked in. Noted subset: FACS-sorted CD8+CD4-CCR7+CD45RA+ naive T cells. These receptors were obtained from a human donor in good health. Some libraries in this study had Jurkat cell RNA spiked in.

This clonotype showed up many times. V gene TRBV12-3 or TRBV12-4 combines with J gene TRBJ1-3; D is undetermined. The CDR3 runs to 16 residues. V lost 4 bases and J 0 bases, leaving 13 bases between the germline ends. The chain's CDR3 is CASSSHSILSGNTIYF. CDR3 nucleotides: TGTGCCAGCAGTTCTCACAGCATACTCTCTGGAAACACCATATATTTT.

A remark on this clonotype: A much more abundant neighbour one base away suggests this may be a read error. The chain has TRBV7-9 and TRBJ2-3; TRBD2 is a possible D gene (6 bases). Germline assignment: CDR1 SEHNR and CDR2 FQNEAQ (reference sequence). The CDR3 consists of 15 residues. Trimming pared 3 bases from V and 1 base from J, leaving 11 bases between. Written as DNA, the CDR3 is TGTGCCAGCAGCTTCGCGGGATTTGGCACAGATACGCAGTATTTT. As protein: CASSFAGFGTDTQYF.

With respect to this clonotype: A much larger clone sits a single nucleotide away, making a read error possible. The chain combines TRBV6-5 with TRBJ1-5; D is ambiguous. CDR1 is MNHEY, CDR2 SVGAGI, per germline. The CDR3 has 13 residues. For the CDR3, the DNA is TGTGCCTCTAAGCAGTCCAGAAATCGGCCCCAGCATTTT. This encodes CASKQSRNRPQHF.

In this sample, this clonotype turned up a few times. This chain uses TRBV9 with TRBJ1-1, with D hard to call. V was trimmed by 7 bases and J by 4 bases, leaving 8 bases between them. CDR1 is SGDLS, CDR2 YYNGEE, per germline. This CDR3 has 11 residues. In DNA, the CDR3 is TGTGCCAGCGGGGTAAGCACTGAAGCTTTCTTT. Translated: CASGVSTEAFF.

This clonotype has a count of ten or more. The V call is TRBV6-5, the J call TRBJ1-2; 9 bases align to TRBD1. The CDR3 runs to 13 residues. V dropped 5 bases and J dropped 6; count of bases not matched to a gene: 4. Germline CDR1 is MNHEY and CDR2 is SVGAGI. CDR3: CASSLDRGDGYTF. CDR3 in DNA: TGTGCCAGCAGTCTGGACAGGGGCGATGGCTACACCTTC.

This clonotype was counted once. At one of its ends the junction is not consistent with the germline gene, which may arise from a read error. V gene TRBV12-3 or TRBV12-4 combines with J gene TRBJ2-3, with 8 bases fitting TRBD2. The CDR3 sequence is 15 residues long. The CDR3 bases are TGTGCCAGCTCACTTTCTAGCGGGTGGCCAGATACGCAGTCTTTT. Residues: CASSLSSGWPDTQSF.

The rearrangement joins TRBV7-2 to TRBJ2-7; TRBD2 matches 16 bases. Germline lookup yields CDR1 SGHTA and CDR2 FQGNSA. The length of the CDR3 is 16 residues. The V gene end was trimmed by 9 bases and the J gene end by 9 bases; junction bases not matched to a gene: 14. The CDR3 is CASGSGTSGRAHAQYF. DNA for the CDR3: TGTGCCAGTGGATCCGGGACTAGCGGGAGGGCCCACGCGCAGTACTTC.

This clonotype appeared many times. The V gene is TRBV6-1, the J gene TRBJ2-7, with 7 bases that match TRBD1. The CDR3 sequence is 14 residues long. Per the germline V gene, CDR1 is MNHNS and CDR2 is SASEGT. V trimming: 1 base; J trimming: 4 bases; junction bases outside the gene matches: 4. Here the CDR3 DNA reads TGTGCCAGCAGTGAAGACAGGGGAAGGTACGAGCAGTACTTC. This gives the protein CASSEDRGRYEQYF.

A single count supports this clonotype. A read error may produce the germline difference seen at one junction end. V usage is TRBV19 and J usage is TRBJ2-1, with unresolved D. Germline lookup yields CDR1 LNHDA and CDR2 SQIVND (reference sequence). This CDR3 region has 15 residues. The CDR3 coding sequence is TGTGCCAGTAGTATAGCAGCTCTGACCTACAATGTGCAGTTCTTC. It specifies CASSIAALTYNVQFF.

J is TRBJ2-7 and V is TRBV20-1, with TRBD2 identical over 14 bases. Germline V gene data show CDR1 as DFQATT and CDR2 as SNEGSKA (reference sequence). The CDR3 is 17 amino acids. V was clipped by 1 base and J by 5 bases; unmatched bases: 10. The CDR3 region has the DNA TGCAGTGCTAGAGGGATTGGGACTAGCGGGGGTGTCCACGAGCAGTACTTC. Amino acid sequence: CSARGIGTSGGVHEQYF.

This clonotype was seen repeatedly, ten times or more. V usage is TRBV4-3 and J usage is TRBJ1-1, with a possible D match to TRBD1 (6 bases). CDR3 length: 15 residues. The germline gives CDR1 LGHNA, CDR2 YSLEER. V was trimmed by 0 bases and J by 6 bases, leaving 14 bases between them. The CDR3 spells CASSQDRGWTAEAFF. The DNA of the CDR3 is TGCGCCAGCAGCCAAGACAGGGGCTGGACCGCTGAAGCTTTCTTT.

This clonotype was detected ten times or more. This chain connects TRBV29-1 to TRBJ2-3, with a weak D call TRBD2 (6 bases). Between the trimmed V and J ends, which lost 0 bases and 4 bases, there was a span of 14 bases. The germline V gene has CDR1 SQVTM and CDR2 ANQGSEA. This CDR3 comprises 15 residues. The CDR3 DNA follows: TGCAGCGTTGAAGATCTTTCGGGGGTCCCAGATACGCAGTATTTT. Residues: CSVEDLSGVPDTQYF.

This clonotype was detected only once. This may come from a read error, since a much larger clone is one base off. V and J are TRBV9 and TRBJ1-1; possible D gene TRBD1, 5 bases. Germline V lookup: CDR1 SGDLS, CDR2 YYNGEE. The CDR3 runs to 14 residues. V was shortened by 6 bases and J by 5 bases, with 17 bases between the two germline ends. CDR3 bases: TGTGCCAGCACCCCTCGACAGAGGGTAACTGAAGCTTTCTTT. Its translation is CASTPRQRVTEAFF.

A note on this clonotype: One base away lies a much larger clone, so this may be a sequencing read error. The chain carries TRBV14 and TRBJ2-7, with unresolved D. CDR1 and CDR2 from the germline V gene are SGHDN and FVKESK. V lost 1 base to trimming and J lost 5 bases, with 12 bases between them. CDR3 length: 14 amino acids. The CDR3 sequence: CASSQGGRPHEQYF. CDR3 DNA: TGTGCCAGCAGCCAAGGTGGCAGGCCCCACGAGCAGTACTTC.

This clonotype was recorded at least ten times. The CDR3 DNA sequence: TGCAGCGTTGCCGGGGATGATCAGCCCCAGCATTTT. It encodes CSVAGDDQPQHF. This sequence joins TRBV29-1 and TRBJ1-5; D gene ambiguous. Between the trimmed V and J ends, which lost 4 bases and 5 bases, there was a span of 9 bases. Germline V gene data show CDR1 as SQVTM and CDR2 as ANQGSEA. The CDR3 contains 12 residues.

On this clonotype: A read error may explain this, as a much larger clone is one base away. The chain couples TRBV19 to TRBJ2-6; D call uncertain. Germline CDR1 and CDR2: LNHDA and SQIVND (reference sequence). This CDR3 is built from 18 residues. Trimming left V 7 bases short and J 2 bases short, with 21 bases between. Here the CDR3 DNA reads TGTGCCAGTACCCTATACGGCCAGGCTAACCCTGGGGCCAACGTCCTGACTTTC. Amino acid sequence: CASTLYGQANPGANVLTF.

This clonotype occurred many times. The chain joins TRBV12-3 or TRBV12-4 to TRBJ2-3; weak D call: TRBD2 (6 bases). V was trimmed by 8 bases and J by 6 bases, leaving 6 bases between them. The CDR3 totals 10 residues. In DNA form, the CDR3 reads TGTGCCAGCCGGGGGGATACGCAGTATTTT. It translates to CASRGDTQYF.

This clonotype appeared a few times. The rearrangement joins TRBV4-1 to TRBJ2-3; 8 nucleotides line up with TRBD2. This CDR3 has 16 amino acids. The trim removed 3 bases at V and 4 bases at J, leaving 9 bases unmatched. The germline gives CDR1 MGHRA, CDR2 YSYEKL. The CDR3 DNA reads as TGCGCCAGCAGCCAGAGTAGCGGGGTACCGGCAGATACGCAGTATTTT. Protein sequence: CASSQSSGVPADTQYF.

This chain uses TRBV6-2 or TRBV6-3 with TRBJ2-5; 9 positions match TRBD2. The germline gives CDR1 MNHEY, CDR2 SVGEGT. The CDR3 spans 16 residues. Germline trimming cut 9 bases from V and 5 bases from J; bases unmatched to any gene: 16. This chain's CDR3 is CASRPPPLAGLETQYF. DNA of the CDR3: TGTGCCAGTAGACCTCCCCCCCTAGCGGGACTGGAGACCCAGTACTTC.

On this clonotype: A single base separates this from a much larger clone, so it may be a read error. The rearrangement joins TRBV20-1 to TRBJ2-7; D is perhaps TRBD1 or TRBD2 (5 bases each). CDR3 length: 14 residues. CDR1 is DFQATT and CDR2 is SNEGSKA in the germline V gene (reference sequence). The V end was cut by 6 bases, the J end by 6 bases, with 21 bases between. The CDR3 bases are TGCAGTGCCCAGGATTCAGGGAGATCATGCGAGCAGTACTTC. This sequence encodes CSAQDSGRSCEQYF.

Here the CDR3 reads CASSQGTVPSYEQYF. The CDR3 coding sequence is TGTGCCAGCAGCCAAGGGACGGTCCCCTCCTACGAGCAGTACTTC. The chain joins TRBV3-1 to TRBJ2-7; no firm D call. There are 15 residues in the CDR3. V was pared by 1 base and J by 0 bases, with 10 bases between. CDR1 is LGHDT and CDR2 is YNNKEL in the germline V gene (reference sequence).

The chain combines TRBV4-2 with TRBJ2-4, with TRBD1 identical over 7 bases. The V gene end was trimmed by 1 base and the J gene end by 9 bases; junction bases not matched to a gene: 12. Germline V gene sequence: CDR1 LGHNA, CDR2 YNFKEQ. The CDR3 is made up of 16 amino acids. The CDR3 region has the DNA TGTGCCAGCAGCCAAGCACTGGGGCAAAACAGGGGCATTCAGTACTTC. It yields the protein CASSQALGQNRGIQYF.